This T cell receptor (beta chain) was retrieved from a study of blood T cells in healthy people across ages. Germline CDR1 is SGHTA and CDR2 is FQGNSA. Trimming cost V 5 bases and J 3 bases, with 16 bases left between them. The CDR3 totals 15 residues. Comments on this clonotype: The target antigen is unknown.

Study-level findings and limits: Naive CD4+ cell counts and diversity both ran higher in long-lived than in aged donors.

A second about 6 to 12 cycle PCR used barcoded and J-beta primers. Every cDNA molecule carried a tag from a template-switch adaptor bearing 12 random nucleotides. Each sample yielded at least 2.5 million CDR3-containing paired-end reads. One entry per CDR3 protein, called by TCRdb with MiXCR from the 5' RACE reads. Among around 1,800,000 distinct CDR3 sequences listed, 39% were seen once. The chain carries TRBV7-2 and TRBJ1-2; unclear D gene. This receptor was identified in a human donor in good health. Source material: blood. The CDR3 loop is CASSPRRTDHYGYTF. CDR3 bases: TGTGCCAGCAGCCCCCGACGGACCGATCACTATGGCTACACCTTC.